This TCR beta chain originates from a study of control samples from healthy donors and cancer patients. V was pared by 5 bases and J by 3 bases, with 15 bases between. The CDR3 is 15 residues long. CDR1 and CDR2 from the germline V gene are LNHDA and SQIVND (reference sequence). The data were produced by immunoSEQ multiplex PCR, yet TCRdb's version contains in-frame clones alone and is incomplete. The sample includes fewer than 100,000 clones, more than 75% seen only once; the top ten take 8.5% to 10%. The sample taken for sequencing was blood. This receptor was taken from a woman aged 55-75 years in good health. The rearrangement joins TRBV19 to TRBJ2-3; D is possibly TRBD1 (6 bases). The CDR3 here is CASSLVGAGTDTQYF. As DNA, the CDR3 is TGTGCCAGTAGTCTAGTGGGGGCTGGGACAGATACGCAGTATTTT.